Here is one T cell receptor (beta chain) with its context. Its specificity is not known. The junction departs from the called germline gene at one end, perhaps through a read error. Other DNA sequences in this sample translate to the same CDR3. This sample stems from a study of beta chain features in type 1 diabetes. General observations from the study: Type 1 diabetes patients had TCRB CDR3s that were shorter (moderately but significantly so) in all four CD4+ subsets. A greater similarity of naive, central memory and Treg TCRB repertoires was seen among patients than among healthy donors.

The CDR3 spans 16 residues. From germline, CDR1 is SGHTA and CDR2 FQGNSA. A CD45RO/CCR7/CD25/CD127/CD95/CD27 panel sorted naive, central memory, regulatory and stem cell-like memory CD4+ cells. Populations isolated by sorting all had purity greater than 95%. The investigators reverse transcribed all of the isolated RNA, so they sequenced expressed TCRB transcripts. About 3.57 million reads were obtained on average from naive, central memory and regulatory T cell samples. Clones were sequenced by immunoSEQ multiplex PCR, and TCRdb holds only the in-frame ones, with some missing. Of about 650,000 clones listed, around 12% are singletons.

Sequenced sample: naive CD4+ T cells from blood. The receptor's source is a man in his thirties or forties with type 1 diabetes. This chain joins TRBV7-2 and TRBJ2-5; tentatively, D is TRBD1 or TRBD2 (5 bases each). In nucleotides, the CDR3 is TGCGCCAGCAGCTTTCCCCCCCGGGGCAAGCAAGAGACCCAGTACTTC. It translates to CASSFPPRGKQETQYF.